This TCR beta chain originates from a study of blood T cells in healthy people across ages. General study results and limits: Higher diversity and more naive CD4+ cells were features of long-lived donors, compared to aged donors.

CDR3 length equals 14 residues. With V trimmed by 5 bases and J by 8 bases, 11 bases remained unmatched. Sample-barcoded 5' priming and a J-beta primer mix drove a second PCR of roughly 6 to 12 cycles. The template-switch adaptor, which had 12 random nucleotides, put a tag on each cDNA molecule. TCRdb fed the 5' RACE reads into MiXCR, producing one record per CDR3 protein. The repertoire holds about 1.5 million distinct CDR3 sequences, with 40% to 45% as singletons. This clonotype was seen at least ten times. Its matching antigen is unknown. The specimen was blood. This receptor was taken from a woman aged 18-29 years in good health. This chain connects TRBV12-3 or TRBV12-4 to TRBJ1-2; the match to TRBD1 covers 7 bases. This chain's CDR3 is CASSPYRGSRGYTF. The CDR3 region has the DNA TGTGCCAGCAGTCCGTACAGGGGATCGAGGGGCTACACCTTC.